This T cell receptor beta chain was recorded in a study of breast tumors, draining lymph nodes, adjacent tissues. Study conclusions and caveats: Tumor and nontumor repertoires were significantly more similar in luminal-like than in basal-like breast cancer. That most tumor T cells come from lymph nodes remained unproven. Tumor TCR diversity was below lymph nodes but above nontumor tissue. Data fit most tumor T cells coming from lymph node, expanding in tumor.

Germline V lookup: CDR1 MGHDK, CDR2 SYGVNS. V gave up 6 bases and J gave up 4 bases, with 7 bases separating them. The CDR3 is made up of 12 amino acids. Each CDR3 protein gets one entry after TCRdb re-called the multiplex PCR reads with MiXCR. The sample consists of 160,000 or so distinct CDR3 sequences, about 33% of them appearing once. With respect to this clonotype: Its antigen is undetermined.

Samples came from axillary lymph nodes draining the breast cancer. The chain is built from TRBV25-1 and TRBJ2-1, with a possible D match to TRBD2 (6 bases). The clonotype originates from a female donor with breast cancer. Some clones in this sample may be carry-over from other donors' samples. The sample consisted of axillary lymph node tissue. The CDR3 DNA sequence: TGTGCCAGCAGGGCGGGATACAATGAGCAGTTCTTC. Translation: CASRAGYNEQFF.